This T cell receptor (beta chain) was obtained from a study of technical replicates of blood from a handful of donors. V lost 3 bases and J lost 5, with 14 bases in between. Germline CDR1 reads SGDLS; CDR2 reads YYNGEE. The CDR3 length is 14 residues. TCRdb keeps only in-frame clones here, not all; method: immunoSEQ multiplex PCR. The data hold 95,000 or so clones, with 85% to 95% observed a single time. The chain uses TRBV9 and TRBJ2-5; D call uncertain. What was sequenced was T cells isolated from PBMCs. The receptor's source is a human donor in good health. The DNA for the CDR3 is TGTGCCAGCAGCGACCCCCGAAGCATGGAGACCCAGTACTTC. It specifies CASSDPRSMETQYF.